This TCR beta chain comes out of a study of T-cell memory formation after mild COVID-19. Trimming left V 0 bases short and J 3 bases short, with 9 bases between. CDR3 length: 15 residues. Germline V CDR1 and CDR2: MGHDK, SYGVNS. TCRdb used MiXCR to reprocess the 5' RACE reads, holding one entry per CDR3 protein. The sample has hundreds of thousands of distinct CDR3 sequences; about 20% are singletons. The sequence derives from an adult woman who had mild COVID-19 (a few samples of this study predate the infection). Cell type and time point are not known. The sequenced material came from PBMCs or a T cell subset sorted from them (not recorded which). This chain uses TRBV25-1 with TRBJ1-5; D is possibly TRBD1 (5 bases). CDR3: CASSEYDSPNQPQHF. The CDR3 region has the DNA TGTGCCAGCAGTGAATATGACAGCCCCAATCAGCCCCAGCATTTT.